This T cell receptor (beta chain) was found in a study of neurological immune-mediated disorders. In its sample, this clonotype was seen a few times. This may come from a read error, since a much larger clone is one base off. From germline, CDR1 is DFQATT and CDR2 SNEGSKA (reference sequence). The CDR3 consists of 15 residues. Losses at the gene ends were 4 bases for V and 3 bases for J; bases not matched to a gene: 10. TCRdb reanalysed the 5' RACE reads using MiXCR and keeps one entry per CDR3 protein. The repertoire includes fewer than 65,000 distinct CDR3 sequences, about 4.2% of them detected once, and roughly 3.1% sits in the top ten.

Sequenced sample: PBMCs. This sequence joins TRBV20-1 and TRBJ2-5; the match to TRBD2 covers 8 bases. This TCR came from a man aged 45-60 years with multiple sclerosis. The CDR3 nucleotides read TGCAGTGCTACATATTACGGGACTAGTAAAGAGACCCAGTACTTC. This sequence encodes CSATYYGTSKETQYF.